This entry lists 25 T cell receptor beta chains sequenced from one sample in a study of response to subunit inactivated influenza vaccine. TCRdb re-called the RT-PCR reads with MiXCR, one entry per CDR3 protein. This table has hundreds of thousands of distinct CDR3 sequences, 14% appearing once. The input for sequencing was PBMCs from blood, taken 14 to 15 days before vaccination. All receptors derive from a man aged 50-59 years who received an inactivated influenza vaccine.

This clonotype has only one observation. The chain is built from TRBV7-2 and TRBJ2-4; tentative D call: TRBD1 (6 bases). Trimming cost V 2 bases and J 4 bases, with 9 bases left between them. Germline CDR1 SGHTA, CDR2 FQGNSA. The CDR3 has 14 residues. In DNA, the CDR3 is TGTGCCAGCAGCTTACGGACAGAAAAAAACATTCAGTACTTC. It encodes CASSLRTEKNIQYF.

The V gene is TRBV12-3 or TRBV12-4, the J gene TRBJ1-1; D might be TRBD1 (5 bases). The CDR3 loop spans 16 amino acids. V was shortened by 5 bases and J by 1 base, with 17 bases between the two germline ends. The CDR3 sequence: CASSPLPGRKNTEAFF. In nucleotides, the CDR3 is TGTGCCAGCAGTCCACTACCGGGACGGAAGAACACTGAAGCTTTCTTT.

This clonotype has just a few counts. The gene calls are TRBV20-1 and TRBJ1-5, with a tentative D call TRBD1 (5 bases). The CDR3 has 15 amino acids. Deletions cut 4 bases from V and 1 base from J, with 14 bases between. Germline values: CDR1 DFQATT, CDR2 SNEGSKA (reference sequence). The CDR3 region has the DNA TGCAGTGCTACGATGGGGGAGGCCAGCAATCAGCCCCAGCATTTT. Encoded protein: CSATMGEASNQPQHF.

In this sample, this clonotype turned up many times. This chain connects TRBV7-2 to TRBJ2-3; no firm D call. CDR1 SGHTA and CDR2 FQGNSA come from the germline V gene. V was shortened by 3 bases and J by 2 bases, with 6 bases between the two germline ends. The CDR3 extends over 13 amino acids. CDR3 residues: CASSLNPTDTQYF. DNA of the CDR3: TGTGCCAGCAGCTTGAACCCCACAGATACGCAGTATTTT.

The CDR3 region has the DNA TGCGCCAGCAGCCAAGAGGCGAGGATCGGAGGGTACACTGAAGCTTTCTTT. Its translation: CASSQEARIGGYTEAFF. The chain uses TRBV4-3 and TRBJ1-1; D unresolved. Per the germline V gene, CDR1 is LGHNA and CDR2 is YSLEER. This CDR3 contains 17 residues. V was shortened by 0 bases and J by 3 bases, with 17 bases between the two germline ends.

J is TRBJ2-3 and V is TRBV7-2; D is unresolved. The ends were cut back, 11 bases at V and 2 bases at J, with 8 bases in the middle. Germline V gene data show CDR1 as SGHTA and CDR2 as FQGNSA. The CDR3 is 11 residues long. CDR3 loop: CASRYTDTQYF. The CDR3 coding sequence is TGTGCCTCCCGTTACACAGATACGCAGTATTTT.

The chain links TRBV12-3 or TRBV12-4 to TRBJ1-1; tentative D call: TRBD1 (6 bases). The CDR3 has 14 amino acids. V was shortened by 7 bases and J by 4 bases, with 16 bases between the two germline ends. CDR3 sequence (DNA): TGTGCCAGCACTTGGGGGGCGCGGGTCACTGAAGCTTTCTTT. Protein sequence: CASTWGARVTEAFF.

This clonotype was counted between two and nine times. This chain connects TRBV2 to TRBJ2-7, with D perhaps matching TRBD1 (7 bases). Germline V gene lookup returns CDR1 SNHLY and CDR2 FYNNEI. This CDR3 is built from 13 residues. V was pared by 6 bases and J by 7 bases, with 16 bases between. CDR3 sequence reads: CASREGAGLEQYF. CDR3 DNA sequence: TGTGCCAGCAGGGAGGGGGCGGGGCTTGAGCAGTACTTC.

The chain carries TRBV7-2 and TRBJ2-1, with TRBD2 matching 12 bases. The junction had 3 bases not matched to a gene; V was cut back by 1 base and J by 2 bases. CDR1 is SGHTA, CDR2 FQGNSA, per germline. The CDR3 has 17 residues. In DNA, the CDR3 is TGTGCCAGCAGCTTAGGGCTAGCGGGAGGGCCCTACAATGAGCAGTTCTTC. Protein sequence: CASSLGLAGGPYNEQFF.

This clonotype was seen more than once but under ten times. The chain has TRBV7-2 and TRBJ2-7, with TRBD2 identical over 11 bases. From germline, CDR1 is SGHTA and CDR2 FQGNSA. The CDR3 length is 18 residues. Unmatched junction bases numbered 15, after V lost 5 bases and J lost 3 bases. CDR3 in DNA: TGTGCCAGCAGCGTTAGCGGGAGGGCCCTCTTATCTGACTACGAGCAGTACTTC. It encodes CASSVSGRALLSDYEQYF.

The rearrangement joins TRBV6-5 to TRBJ1-2; no reliable D call. V lost 2 bases and J 2 bases, leaving 9 bases between the germline ends. CDR3 size: 14 residues. The V gene's germline CDR1 is MNHEY and CDR2 SVGAGI. The CDR3 region is CASSYIAVNYGYTF. The CDR3 bases are TGTGCCAGCAGTTACATCGCCGTCAACTATGGCTACACCTTC.

A few counts support this clonotype. V and J are TRBV3-1 and TRBJ2-5, with TRBD1 matching 7 bases. Germline assignment: CDR1 LGHDT and CDR2 YNNKEL (reference sequence). V trimming: 5 bases; J trimming: 1 base; junction bases outside the gene matches: 7. The CDR3 consists of 15 residues. As DNA, the CDR3 is TGTGCCAGCAGCACCAACAGGGGATCCCAAGAGACCCAGTACTTC. Amino acid sequence: CASSTNRGSQETQYF.

There are a few counts of this clonotype. This chain links TRBV6-2 or TRBV6-3 with TRBJ2-1; no clear D. Germline CDR1 reads MNHEY; CDR2 reads SVGEGT. Trimming took 7 bases from V and 2 from J, leaving 6 bases between them. CDR3 size: 12 residues. The CDR3 is CASNEPYNEQFF. CDR3 bases: TGTGCCAGCAATGAGCCCTACAATGAGCAGTTCTTC.

V and J are TRBV4-1 and TRBJ1-4, with unresolved D. Germline V gene sequence: CDR1 MGHRA, CDR2 YSYEKL. V lost 1 base and J lost 5, with 14 bases in between. The CDR3 is 16 residues long. Here the CDR3 DNA reads TGCGCCAGCAGCCAAGGGGTTCCGGTCCCGAATGAAAAACTGTTTTTT. It translates to CASSQGVPVPNEKLFF.

In its sample, this clonotype was seen a few times. The rearrangement joins TRBV29-1 to TRBJ1-3; tentatively, D is TRBD1 (6 bases). V was trimmed by 4 bases and J by 2 bases, leaving 15 bases between them. Germline CDR1 and CDR2: SQVTM and ANQGSEA. The CDR3 contains 15 residues. The CDR3 DNA is TGCAGCGTTGGATTTATGGCAGGGGCTGGAAACACCATATATTTT. It encodes CSVGFMAGAGNTIYF.

This sequence joins TRBV2 and TRBJ1-4, with no clear D. CDR1 and CDR2 from the germline V gene are SNHLY and FYNNEI. With 6 bases removed from V and 3 bases from J, the gap between germline ends came to 8 bases. There are 13 residues in the CDR3. DNA of the CDR3: TGTGCCAGCAGAAACGACCCTAATGAAAAACTGTTTTTT. This codes for CASRNDPNEKLFF.

The table lists this clonotype with a few counts. The genes are TRBV9 and TRBJ2-6; TRBD1 is a possible D gene (5 bases). Deletions cut 8 bases from V and 0 bases from J, with 9 bases between. Per germline, CDR1 SGDLS and CDR2 YYNGEE. The CDR3 runs 14 residues. The CDR3 reads CAREGASGANVLTF. The CDR3 DNA sequence: TGTGCCAGAGAAGGGGCCTCTGGGGCCAACGTCCTGACTTTC.

This clonotype occurred a few times. The rearrangement uses TRBV6-2 or TRBV6-3 and TRBJ2-1; 11 bases are a match to TRBD2. Germline V gene lookup returns CDR1 MNHEY and CDR2 SVGEGT. V lost 2 bases, J lost 3 bases, and 6 bases stayed unmatched. The CDR3 is 17 amino acids. CDR3 loop: CASSYVAGGPGYNEQFF. DNA for the CDR3: TGTGCCAGCAGTTACGTAGCGGGAGGGCCGGGCTACAATGAGCAGTTCTTC.

The chain is built from TRBV7-2 and TRBJ2-1; D may match TRBD1 or TRBD2 (5 bases each). V lost 1 base and J 6 bases, leaving 10 bases between the germline ends. The CDR3 has 14 residues. CDR1 is SGHTA and CDR2 is FQGNSA in the germline V gene. The CDR3 region is CASSLGGWGNEQFF. The DNA of the CDR3 is TGTGCCAGCAGCTTAGGGGGGTGGGGCAATGAGCAGTTCTTC. Full variable domain (outside the CDR3, taken from reference TRBV7-2 and TRBJ2-1): GAGVSQSPSNKVTEKGKDVELRCDPISGHTALYWYRQSLGQGLEFLIYFQGNSAPDKSGLPSDRFSAERTGGSVSTLTIQRTQQEDSAVYLCASSLGGWGNEQFFGPGTRLTVL.

This clonotype has a count of ten or more. The chain employs TRBV12-3 or TRBV12-4 and TRBJ1-2; 7 bases are a match to TRBD1. The CDR3 covers 12 residues. With 6 bases clipped from V and 6 bases from J, the junction kept 4 bases outside the gene matches. The CDR3 bases are TGTGCCAGCAGCGCACAGGGGAATGGCTACACCTTC. Encoded protein: CASSAQGNGYTF.

The gene calls are TRBV5-1 and TRBJ2-5; no definite D call. The germline V and J ends were trimmed by 4 bases and 3 bases, with 7 bases remaining between them. Germline CDR1 SGHRS, CDR2 YFSETQ. CDR3 length: 12 amino acids. The CDR3 reads CASSPRKETQYF. Here the CDR3 DNA reads TGCGCCAGCAGCCCGAGAAAAGAGACCCAGTACTTC.

Concerning this clonotype: A much larger clone differs by one base, so this may be a read error. The J gene is TRBJ1-5, the V gene TRBV6-1; 12 nucleotides line up with TRBD1. CDR1 is MNHNS and CDR2 is SASEGT in the germline V gene. The CDR3 extends over 14 amino acids. CDR3 region: CTSRGTGGRQPQHF. The CDR3, as DNA: TGTACCAGCAGGGGGACAGGGGGCCGTCAGCCCCAGCATTTT.

This clonotype was seen a few times. V is TRBV7-2 and J is TRBJ2-5; 7 bases fit TRBD1. The CDR3 is 17 amino acids. V gave up 0 bases and J gave up 2 bases; unmatched junction bases: 9. Germline V gene data show CDR1 as SGHTA and CDR2 as FQGNSA. The CDR3 spells CASSLAPTGLGQETQYF. CDR3 in DNA: TGTGCCAGCAGCTTAGCGCCGACAGGGCTGGGGCAAGAGACCCAGTACTTC.

The chain recombines TRBV5-4 with TRBJ2-1; D not resolved. The V end lost 1 base, the J end lost 3 bases, and 14 bases lay between the germline ends. Germline CDR1 reads SGHNT; CDR2 reads YYREEE (reference sequence). The CDR3 totals 16 residues. The CDR3: CASSLSKGAFYNEQFF. The CDR3 DNA follows: TGTGCCAGCAGCTTGTCGAAAGGCGCTTTCTACAATGAGCAGTTCTTC.

This clonotype showed up just a few times. The chain combines TRBV7-6 with TRBJ1-2; D not certain. Germline CDR1 is SGHVS and CDR2 is FNYEAQ. The CDR3 is 13 amino acids. V shed 4 bases and J shed 4 bases, with 10 bases lying between them. The CDR3 DNA sequence: TGTGCCAGCAGCTCTGACGGATTCTATGGCTACACCTTC. This codes for CASSSDGFYGYTF.